This TCR beta chain was recovered during a study of identical twins' blood T cells. Overall study context: Some 12 libraries, six alpha and six beta, gave 50 million to 55 million reads.

Only a few counts were recorded for this clonotype. Its antigen remains unknown. Overall study results and limits: Each donor's most abundant TCRbeta clonotypes shared more CDR3 sequences with her twin than unrelated donors.

This CDR3 has 13 amino acids. Trimming took off 5 bases at V and 8 bases at J, with 15 bases between the two ends. Each CDR3 protein gets one entry after TCRdb re-called the 5' RACE reads with MiXCR. Seen here are hundreds of thousands of distinct CDR3 sequences, under 30% observed once, and the top ten hold 5.5% to 6.5%. The source is a woman between 18 and 49 years old in good health. The V gene is TRBV12-3 or TRBV12-4, the J gene TRBJ1-2; no clear D gene. The sample consisted of PBMCs. The CDR3 here is CASSPFTVSGYTF. Here the CDR3 DNA reads TGTGCCAGCAGTCCTTTCACAGTGAGCGGCTACACCTTC.